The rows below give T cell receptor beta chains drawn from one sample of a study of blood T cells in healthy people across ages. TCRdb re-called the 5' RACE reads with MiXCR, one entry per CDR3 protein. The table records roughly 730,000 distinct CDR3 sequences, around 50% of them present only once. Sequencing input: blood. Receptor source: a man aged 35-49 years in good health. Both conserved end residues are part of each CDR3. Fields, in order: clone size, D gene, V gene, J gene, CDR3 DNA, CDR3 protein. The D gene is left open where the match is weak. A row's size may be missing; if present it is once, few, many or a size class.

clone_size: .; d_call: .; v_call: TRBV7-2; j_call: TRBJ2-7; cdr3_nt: TGTGCCAGCAGCTACACTCGGTCCTCACTCTACGAGCAGTACTTC; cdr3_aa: CASSYTRSSLYEQYF
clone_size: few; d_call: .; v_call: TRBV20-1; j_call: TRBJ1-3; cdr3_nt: TGCAGTGCATACAGGGAGGCTGGAAACACCATATATTTT; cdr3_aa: CSAYREAGNTIYF
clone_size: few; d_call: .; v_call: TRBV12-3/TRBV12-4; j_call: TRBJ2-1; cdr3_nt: TGTGCCAGCAGTTTTGTACTAGACTCCTACAATGAGCAGTTCTTC; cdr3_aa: CASSFVLDSYNEQFF
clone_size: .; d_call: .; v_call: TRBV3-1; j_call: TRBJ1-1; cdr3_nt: TGTGCCAGCAGCCGCCAGGATGTAGGGGCTTTCTTT; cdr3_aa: CASSRQDVGAFF
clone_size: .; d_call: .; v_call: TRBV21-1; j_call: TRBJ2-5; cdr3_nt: TGTGCCAGCAGCAGAACTAGCGGGGACGAAGAGACCCAGTACTTC; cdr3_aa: CASSRTSGDEETQYF
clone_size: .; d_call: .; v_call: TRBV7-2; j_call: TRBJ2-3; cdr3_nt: TGTGCCAGCAGCTTGGCGGGGCTAGTCACAGATACGCAGTATTTT; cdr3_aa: CASSLAGLVTDTQYF
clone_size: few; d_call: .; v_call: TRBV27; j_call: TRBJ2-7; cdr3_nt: TGTGCCAGCAGGGGTGCAGGGGAGAACGAGCAGTACTTC; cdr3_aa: CASRGAGENEQYF
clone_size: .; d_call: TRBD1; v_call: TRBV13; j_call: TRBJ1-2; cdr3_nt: TGTGCCAGCAGCTTAGAGCAGGGGGCAAACTATGGCTACACCTTC; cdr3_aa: CASSLEQGANYGYTF
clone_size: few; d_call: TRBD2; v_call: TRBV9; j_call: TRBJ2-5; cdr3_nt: TGTGCCAGCAGCGTCAGCGGGAGCCAAGAGACCCAGTACTTC; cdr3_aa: CASSVSGSQETQYF
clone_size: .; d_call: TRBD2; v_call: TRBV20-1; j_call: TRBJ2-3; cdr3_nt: TGCAGTGCTAGAGTCGGGACTAGCCGAATAGCGCAGTATTTT; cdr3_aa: CSARVGTSRIAQYF
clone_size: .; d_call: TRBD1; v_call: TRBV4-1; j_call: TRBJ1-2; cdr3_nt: TGCGCCAGCAGCCAACCCGGGACAGGGGCCGGCTACACCTTC; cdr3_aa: CASSQPGTGAGYTF
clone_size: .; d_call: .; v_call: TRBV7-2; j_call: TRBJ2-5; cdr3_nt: TGTGCCAGCAGCTTAGCGGTCGACAGAATATCCCAAGAGACCCAGTACTTC; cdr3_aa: CASSLAVDRISQETQYF
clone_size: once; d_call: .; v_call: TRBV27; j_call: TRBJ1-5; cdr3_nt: TGTGCCAGCAGTCCTGACTTGGGAAGGGGATATAGCAATCAGCCCCAGCATTTT; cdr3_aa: CASSPDLGRGYSNQPQHF
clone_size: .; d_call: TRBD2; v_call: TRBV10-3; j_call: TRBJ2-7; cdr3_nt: TGTGCCATCATGAGGACTAGCGGGAGGGGGAGCTCCTACGAGCAGTACTTC; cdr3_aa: CAIMRTSGRGSSYEQYF
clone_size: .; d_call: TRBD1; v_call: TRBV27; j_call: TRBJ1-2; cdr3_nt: TGTGCCAGCAGTCCCGGGAGGGGGCCTAACTATGACTACACCTTC; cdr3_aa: CASSPGRGPNYDYTF
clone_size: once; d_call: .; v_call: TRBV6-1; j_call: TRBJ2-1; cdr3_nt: TGTGCCAGCAGTGTGGCCAGTGGGGCATGGGAGCAGTTCTTC; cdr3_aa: CASSVASGAWEQFF
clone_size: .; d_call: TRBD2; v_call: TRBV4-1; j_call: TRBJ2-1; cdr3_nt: TGCGCCAGCAGCCAATCGGATAGCGGGAGCGGTTTGATTTCGTACAATGAGCAGTTCTTC; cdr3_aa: CASSQSDSGSGLISYNEQFF
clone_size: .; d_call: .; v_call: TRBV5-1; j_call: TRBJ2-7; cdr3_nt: TGCGCCAGCAGCGCCTCGGGACGAGCGGGACACTACGAGCAGTACTTC; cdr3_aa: CASSASGRAGHYEQYF
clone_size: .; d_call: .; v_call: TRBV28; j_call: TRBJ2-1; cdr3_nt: TGTGCCAGCAGCCGAGTGATTGAGCAGTTCTTC; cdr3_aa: CASSRVIEQFF
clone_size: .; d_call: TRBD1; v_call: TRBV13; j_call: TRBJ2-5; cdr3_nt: TGTGCCAGCAGCCTTAGGACAGGGGATCCCCAAGAGACCCAGTACTTC; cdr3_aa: CASSLRTGDPQETQYF
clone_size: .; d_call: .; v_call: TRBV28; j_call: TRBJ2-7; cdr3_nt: TGTGCCAGCAGTTTATCAGGGAGCGTCTACGAGCAGTACTTC; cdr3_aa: CASSLSGSVYEQYF
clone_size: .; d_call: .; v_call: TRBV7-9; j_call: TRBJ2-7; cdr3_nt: TGTGCCAACAGCCACTCCTACGAGCAGTACTTC; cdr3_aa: CANSHSYEQYF
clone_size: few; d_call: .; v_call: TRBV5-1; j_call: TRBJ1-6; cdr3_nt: TGCGCCAGCAGCTTCCTAGACAGGCACGCTCCCGATTCACCCCTCCACTTT; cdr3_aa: CASSFLDRHAPDSPLHF